This paragraph reports one T cell receptor beta chain. Its antigen is as yet unknown. This may be a read error: a much more frequent sequence differs by one nucleotide. V was trimmed by 5 bases and J by 1 base, leaving 16 bases between them. This CDR3 spans 16 amino acids. Germline lookup yields CDR1 SGHRS and CDR2 YFSETQ. These data come from a study of response to subunit inactivated influenza vaccine. Overall study findings and caveats: Authors suggested seasonal influenza vaccinations each recruit few new T cells.

TCRdb used MiXCR to reprocess the RT-PCR reads, holding one entry per CDR3 protein. The table shows around 540,000 distinct CDR3 sequences, with about 12% occurring only once. The chain links TRBV5-1 to TRBJ2-1; D remains unclear. Sequencing was performed on PBMCs from blood, taken on the day of vaccination. The sequence came from a man in his fifties who received an inactivated influenza vaccine. Written as DNA, the CDR3 is TGCGCCAGCAGAATGAAGCTGCTTCGATCCTACAATGAGCAGTTCTTC. Amino acids: CASRMKLLRSYNEQFF.